Sequencing of this TCR beta chain was carried out in a study of beta chain features in type 1 diabetes. Findings of the study overall: For type 1 diabetes patients, VDJ junctions showed fewer insertions and more deletions. A cDNA-based sequencing approach could over-represent cells with high TCR expression.

Without exception, sorted populations had purity beyond 95%. Every bit of the isolated RNA underwent reverse transcription, so sequencing read expressed TCRB transcripts. Method: immunoSEQ multiplex PCR; TCRdb's copy keeps in-frame clones and lacks some. The data show some 150,000 clones, 10% seen once. Only a few counts were recorded for this clone. Antigen: not known. Germline values: CDR1 MDHEN, CDR2 SYDVKM. V lost 2 bases, J lost 0 bases, and 3 bases stayed unmatched. The CDR3 length is 16 residues. The chain is built from TRBV28 and TRBJ2-7; the match to TRBD2 covers 11 bases. The sample was naive CD4+ T cells from blood. The origin of this receptor is a man aged 18 to 29 in good health. The CDR3 sequence is CASSLTSGGLSYEQYF. Written as DNA, the CDR3 is TGTGCCAGCAGTTTAACTAGCGGGGGACTCTCCTACGAGCAGTACTTC.